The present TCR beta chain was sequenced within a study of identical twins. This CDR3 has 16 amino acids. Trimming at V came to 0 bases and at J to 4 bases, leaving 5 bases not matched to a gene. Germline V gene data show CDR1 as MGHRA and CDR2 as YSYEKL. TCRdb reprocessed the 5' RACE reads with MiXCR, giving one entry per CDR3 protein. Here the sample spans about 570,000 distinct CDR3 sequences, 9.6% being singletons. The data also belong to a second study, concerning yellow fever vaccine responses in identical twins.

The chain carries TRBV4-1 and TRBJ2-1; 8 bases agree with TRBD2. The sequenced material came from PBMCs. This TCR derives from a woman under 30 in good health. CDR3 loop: CASSQEGLDLYNEQFF. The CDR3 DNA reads TGCGCCAGCAGCCAAGAGGGACTAGATTTGTACAATGAGCAGTTCTTC.